The entry below gives a single TCR beta chain sequence along with its context. This CDR3 spans 14 amino acids. Looked up from germline, CDR1 is SGHRS and CDR2 is YFSETQ. V shed 4 bases and J 3 bases; nucleotides not matched to a gene: 4. The data were obtained in a study of Ad26.COV2.S vaccination and SARS-CoV-2 variants. As for the study in general: Donor allocation was to the COV1001 Ad26.COV2.S trial arm.

Libraries were prepared by immunoSEQ multiplex PCR; TCRdb keeps only in-frame clonotypes and omits some of them. The table has 300,000 to 350,000 clones, 86% seen once; the top ten hold about 11%. Specified treatment: over 15 received Ad26.COV2.S at low or high dose, single or two shots; roughly five received placebo; per-sample allocation not given. Each sample was drawn 63 days after the first injection (of vaccine or placebo). Boston hosted the donor, who was an adult aged 18-55 years. Vaccination used an Ad26 vector expressing Wuhan-strain SARS-CoV-2 spike. Sequencing used peripheral blood, obtained in a trial of Ad26.COV2.S vaccine versus placebo. The TCR was taken from a person aged 18-65 years who received the Ad26.COV2.S COVID-19 vaccine or a placebo. V is TRBV5-1 and J is TRBJ2-1; 7 nucleotides align to TRBD2. The CDR3 DNA reads TGCGCCAGCAGCCTAGCGGAGGTCTACAATGAGCAGTTCTTC. Translated, it gives CASSLAEVYNEQFF.